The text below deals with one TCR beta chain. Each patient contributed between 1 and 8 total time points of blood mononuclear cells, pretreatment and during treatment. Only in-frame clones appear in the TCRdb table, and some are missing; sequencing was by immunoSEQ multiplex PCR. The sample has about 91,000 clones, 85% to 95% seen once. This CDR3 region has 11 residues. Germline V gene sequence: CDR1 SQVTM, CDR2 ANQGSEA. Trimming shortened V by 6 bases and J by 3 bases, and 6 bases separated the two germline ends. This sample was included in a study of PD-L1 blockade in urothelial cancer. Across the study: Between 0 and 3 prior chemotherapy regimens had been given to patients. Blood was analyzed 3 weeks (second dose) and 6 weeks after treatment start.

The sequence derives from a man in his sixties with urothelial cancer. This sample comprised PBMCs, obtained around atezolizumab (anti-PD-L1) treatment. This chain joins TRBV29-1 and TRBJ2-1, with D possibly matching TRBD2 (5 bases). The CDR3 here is CSVAGYNEQFF. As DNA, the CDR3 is TGCAGCGTGGCGGGCTACAATGAGCAGTTCTTC.